The 28 T cell receptor beta chains reported below all come from one sample, sequenced in a study of T cell repertoires in cytomegalovirus infection. TCRdb analysed the reads with MiXCR anew, one entry per CDR3 protein. Among hundreds of thousands of distinct CDR3 sequences, roughly a quarter were seen once, and the ten largest hold around 8%. Sequenced: CD8+ T cells from PBMCs. The receptors were gathered from a human donor in good health (CMV status not recorded). Some clones in this sample may be carry-over from other donors' samples.

This clonotype was counted a few times. The chain is built from TRBV2 and TRBJ1-2; 9 bases match TRBD1. The CDR3 spans 15 residues. From germline, CDR1 is SNHLY and CDR2 FYNNEI. V gave up 4 bases and J gave up 3 bases; unmatched junction bases: 6. CDR3 in amino acids: CASSGGTGLYYGYTF. For the CDR3, the DNA is TGTGCCAGCAGTGGAGGGACAGGGTTATACTATGGCTACACCTTC.

This clonotype came up a few times. This chain connects TRBV6-2 or TRBV6-3 to TRBJ2-1; 11 nucleotides line up with TRBD2. This CDR3 spans 15 amino acids. V shed 8 bases, J shed 4 bases, and the junction held 7 bases outside the gene matches. Germline loops: CDR1 MNHEY, CDR2 SVGEGT. The CDR3 DNA reads as TGTGCCAGCGTGTGGGGACTAGCGGATTACAATGAGCAGTTCTTC. It specifies CASVWGLADYNEQFF.

The J gene is TRBJ1-1, the V gene TRBV20-1, with D perhaps TRBD1 (5 bases). There are 14 residues in the CDR3. V shed 0 bases and J shed 3 bases, with 11 bases lying between them. CDR1 and CDR2 from the germline V gene are DFQATT and SNEGSKA (reference sequence). The CDR3 DNA sequence: TGCAGTGCTAGAGATTTCAGGGAGCACACTGAAGCTTTCTTT. This sequence encodes CSARDFREHTEAFF.

This clonotype has just a few counts. The rearrangement uses TRBV7-9 and TRBJ2-3; D is possibly TRBD1 (6 bases). Germline V gives CDR1 SEHNR, CDR2 FQNEAQ (reference sequence). Between the trimmed V and J ends, which lost 5 bases and 4 bases, there was a span of 22 bases. CDR3 length: 17 residues. Here the CDR3 DNA reads TGTGCCAGCAGCACTTGGGTGCAGGGGCGCGCGCCAGATACGCAGTATTTT. Amino acids: CASSTWVQGRAPDTQYF. Variable domain in full (rest from reference TRBV7-9 and TRBJ2-3): DTGVSQNPRHKITKRGQNVTFRCDPISEHNRLYWYRQTLGQGPEFLTYFQNEAQLEKSRLLSDRFSAERPKGSFSTLEIQRTEQGDSAMYLCASSTWVQGRAPDTQYFGPGTRLTVL.

The V call is TRBV4-2, the J call TRBJ1-4, with 7 bases aligning to TRBD1. V shed 0 bases, J shed 6 bases, and the junction held 4 bases outside the gene matches. Germline lookup yields CDR1 LGHNA and CDR2 YNFKEQ. The CDR3 extends over 15 amino acids. The CDR3 protein is CASSQDWTGDEKLFF. As DNA, the CDR3 is TGTGCCAGCAGCCAAGACTGGACAGGAGATGAAAAACTGTTTTTT.

In its sample, this clonotype was seen many times. The gene calls are TRBV12-3 or TRBV12-4 and TRBJ1-2; D remains ambiguous. The CDR3 runs to 14 residues. V lost 6 bases to trimming and J lost 5 bases, with 16 bases between them. Written as DNA, the CDR3 is TGTGCCAGCAGACGAGGTCCGGCCGGGTATGGCTACACCTTC. It specifies CASRRGPAGYGYTF.

Worth noting for this clonotype: A much larger clone differs from this one at a single base, so this may be a read error. Because the CDR3's place on the DNA is in doubt, the DNA is left out and the CDR3 is given as listed by TCRdb. V and J are TRBV7-6 and TRBJ2-7; TRBD2 is taken as the D call from the table, unchecked against the DNA. The CDR3 is 15 residues long, counting both termini. Germline CDR1 and CDR2: SGHVS and FNYEAQ. The CDR3: CASSFVAGGSYEQHF.

There are a few counts of this clonotype. V and J are TRBV7-9 and TRBJ2-1; 8 positions agree with TRBD2. V dropped 5 bases and J dropped 5; count of bases not matched to a gene: 11. Looked up from germline, CDR1 is SEHNR and CDR2 is FQNEAQ (reference sequence). This CDR3 contains 16 residues. CDR3 in DNA: TGTGCCAGCAGCCCTTGGGGGCTAGCGGGCCACAATGAGCAGTTCTTC. This encodes CASSPWGLAGHNEQFF.

The gene calls are TRBV5-1 and TRBJ2-2; D call uncertain. This CDR3 contains 13 residues. CDR1 is SGHRS and CDR2 is YFSETQ in the germline V gene. Trimming left V 4 bases short and J 4 bases short, with 8 bases between. The CDR3 region is CASSMGPTGELFF. The CDR3 coding sequence is TGCGCCAGCAGCATGGGCCCCACCGGGGAGCTGTTTTTT. Based on the CDR3 plus reference TRBV5-1 and TRBJ2-2, the full variable domain is KAGVTQTPRYLIKTRGQQVTLSCSPISGHRSVSWYQQTPGQGLQFLFEYFSETQRNKGNFPGRFSGRQFSNSRSEMNVSTLELGDSALYLCASSMGPTGELFFGEGSRLTVL.

This clonotype was counted a few times. V is TRBV28 and J is TRBJ2-1, with 7 bases fitting TRBD1. Germline-derived CDR1 and CDR2 are MDHEN and SYDVKM. V shed 5 bases, J shed 11 bases, and the junction held 6 bases outside the gene matches. This CDR3 is built from 12 residues. CDR3 bases: TGTGCCAGCAGTAGGGACAGTAATCAGCAGTTCTTC. This sequence encodes CASSRDSNQQFF.

The table lists this clonotype with a count of one. The chain combines TRBV27 with TRBJ2-1; D possibly corresponds to TRBD2 (5 bases). This CDR3 region has 16 residues. Per germline, CDR1 MNHEY and CDR2 SMNVEV (reference sequence). V was cut by 4 bases and J by 8 bases, with 21 bases left in between. The CDR3 DNA reads as TGTGCCAGCAGTTACTACTCTGACTACCCTAGGCATGAGCAGTTCTTC. As protein: CASSYYSDYPRHEQFF.

This clonotype has at least ten counts. The chain combines TRBV4-1 with TRBJ2-1, with D maybe TRBD1 (5 bases). V was cut by 6 bases and J by 0 bases, with 15 bases left in between. This CDR3 comprises 16 residues. Germline values: CDR1 MGHRA, CDR2 YSYEKL. The CDR3 protein is CASRGEGHSSYNEQFF. Here the CDR3 DNA reads TGCGCCAGCAGGGGTGAAGGACACAGCTCCTACAATGAGCAGTTCTTC.

As to this clonotype: The junction departs from germline at one end; a sequencing error may be responsible. The chain is built from TRBV2 and TRBJ2-1, with 9 positions matching TRBD1. Per germline, CDR1 SNHLY and CDR2 FYNNEI. The CDR3 length is 16 residues. The CDR3 region has the DNA TGTGTCAGCACCTCCGAGTGGGACAGGGCACACAATGAGCAGTTCTTC. This codes for CVSTSEWDRAHNEQFF.

The rearrangement joins TRBV9 to TRBJ2-1, with 7 bases identical to TRBD1. Germline loops: CDR1 SGDLS, CDR2 YYNGEE. V shed 6 bases and J 8 bases; nucleotides not matched to a gene: 11. The CDR3 runs to 14 residues. The CDR3 DNA follows: TGTGCCAGCAACGTGAGACAGGGTGGCGATGAGCAGTTCTTC. Translation gives CASNVRQGGDEQFF.

The rearrangement joins TRBV14 to TRBJ2-1, with D unclear. Germline values: CDR1 SGHDN, CDR2 FVKESK. The CDR3 runs 13 residues. V gave up 4 bases and J gave up 4 bases, with 8 bases separating them. The CDR3 protein is CASSPFPYNEQFF. In DNA form, the CDR3 reads TGTGCCAGCAGCCCCTTCCCTTACAATGAGCAGTTCTTC.

This chain connects TRBV27 to TRBJ2-7; D may be TRBD1 (5 bases). Germline V gene sequence: CDR1 MNHEY, CDR2 SMNVEV (reference sequence). The CDR3 runs to 13 residues. The V and J ends lost 6 bases and 1 base respectively, with 10 bases between them. The CDR3 reads CASRPGWSYEQYF. CDR3 bases: TGTGCCAGCAGACCAGGGTGGTCCTACGAGCAGTACTTC.

The table lists this clonotype with many counts. This sequence joins TRBV7-9 and TRBJ2-1; D gene unclear. There are 15 residues in the CDR3. From germline, CDR1 is SEHNR and CDR2 FQNEAQ (reference sequence). Trimming removed 3 bases at V and 7 bases at J, with 16 bases between. CDR3 loop: CASSFGQFHQNEQFF. CDR3 in DNA: TGTGCCAGCAGCTTCGGGCAGTTTCACCAAAATGAGCAGTTCTTC.

This clonotype was observed at least ten times. The chain has TRBV7-9 and TRBJ2-3, with D perhaps TRBD2 (7 bases). The CDR3 length is 16 residues. Germline V gene data show CDR1 as SEHNR and CDR2 as FQNEAQ (reference sequence). Trimming took 1 base from V and 2 from J, leaving 13 bases between them. The CDR3 nucleotides read TGTGCCAGCAGCTTAGTGGCGGGGGCCATCACAGATACGCAGTATTTT. It is translated as CASSLVAGAITDTQYF.

This clonotype was observed many times. This sequence joins TRBV7-2 and TRBJ2-1; D remains unclear. The CDR3 spans 11 residues. Germline V gene sequence: CDR1 SGHTA, CDR2 FQGNSA. Trimming cost V 10 bases and J 10 bases, with 14 bases left between them. The CDR3 DNA sequence: TGTGCCACCACCTTTGGAGCGGAGCAGTTCTTC. It specifies CATTFGAEQFF.

The chain recombines TRBV24-1 with TRBJ2-7; either TRBD1 or TRBD2 may supply D (5 bases each). In germline, CDR1 is KGHDR, CDR2 SFDVKD. The V end was cut by 3 bases, the J end by 6 bases, with 5 bases between. The CDR3 spans 11 residues. CDR3 sequence (DNA): TGTGCCACCAGTGATGGGGGCGAGCAGTACTTC. This translates into CATSDGGEQYF.

In this sample, this clonotype turned up a few times. The chain has TRBV7-9 and TRBJ2-1; 9 nucleotides match TRBD1. Germline values: CDR1 SEHNR, CDR2 FQNEAQ (reference sequence). The CDR3 covers 17 residues. V was pared by 5 bases and J by 9 bases, with 17 bases of the junction left unmatched. The CDR3 DNA follows: TGTGCCAGCAGCCACCCGACAGGGGGTGACAAGGTGTTTGAGCAGTTCTTC. This translates into CASSHPTGGDKVFEQFF.

This clonotype was detected ten times or more. The genes are TRBV7-2 and TRBJ2-5; D remains ambiguous. The CDR3 is made up of 14 amino acids. Germline-derived CDR1 and CDR2 are SGHTA and FQGNSA. The ends were cut back, 2 bases at V and 3 bases at J, with 10 bases in the middle. The CDR3 reads CASSLNRAKETQYF. CDR3 DNA: TGTGCCAGCAGCTTAAACAGAGCTAAAGAGACCCAGTACTTC.

Ten or more counts support this clonotype. The chain couples TRBV7-9 to TRBJ2-5; D ambiguous. The germline V gene has CDR1 SEHNR and CDR2 FQNEAQ (reference sequence). The CDR3 is 12 amino acids. V shed 1 base and J shed 9 bases, with 9 bases lying between them. In DNA, the CDR3 is TGTGCCAGCAGCTTAGACCAGTGGGCCCAGTACTTC. It yields the protein CASSLDQWAQYF. The full variable domain, completed using reference TRBV7-9 and TRBJ2-5, is DTGVSQNPRHKITKRGQNVTFRCDPISEHNRLYWYRQTLGQGPEFLTYFQNEAQLEKSRLLSDRFSAERPKGSFSTLEIQRTEQGDSAMYLCASSLDQWAQYFGPGTRLLVL.

This clonotype was found many times. The chain carries TRBV19 and TRBJ2-1, with TRBD2 as a possible D gene (6 bases). Deletions cut 10 bases from V and 9 bases from J, with 13 bases between. The germline V gene encodes CDR1 LNHDA and CDR2 SQIVND (reference sequence). The CDR3 has 11 amino acids. The CDR3 DNA sequence: TGTGCCACCAGACTAGGGTTTGAGCAGTTCTTC. Encoded protein: CATRLGFEQFF.

In its sample, this clonotype was seen many times. The gene calls are TRBV7-9 and TRBJ2-7, with D hard to call. The ends were cut back, 8 bases at V and 5 bases at J, with 7 bases in the middle. CDR3 length: 10 residues. CDR1 and CDR2 (germline): SEHNR, FQNEAQ (reference sequence). This CDR3 reads CASGDNEQYF. Written as DNA, the CDR3 is TGTGCCAGCGGCGATAACGAGCAGTACTTC.

This clonotype was detected ten times or more. The V and J genes are TRBV7-9 and TRBJ2-1, with D perhaps matching TRBD1 or TRBD2 (6 bases each). The germline gives CDR1 SEHNR, CDR2 FQNEAQ (reference sequence). This CDR3 is built from 14 residues. The V and J ends lost 1 base and 6 bases respectively, with 10 bases between them. The CDR3 loop is CASSLGGATNEQFF. The CDR3 nucleotides read TGTGCCAGCAGCTTAGGGGGGGCCACCAATGAGCAGTTCTTC.

This clonotype showed up many times. The J gene is TRBJ2-3, the V gene TRBV28, with TRBD2 matching over 9 bases. From germline, CDR1 is MDHEN and CDR2 SYDVKM. This CDR3 is 13 amino acids long. Trimming took 5 bases from V and 9 from J; bases not matched to a gene: 6. The CDR3 region has the DNA TGTGCCAGCAGTCCCATAGCGGGGGACACGCAGTATTTT. Translation: CASSPIAGDTQYF.

This clonotype was picked up a small number of times. The rearrangement uses TRBV6-5 and TRBJ2-7; 10 nucleotides match TRBD1. The CDR3 covers 15 residues. J lost 6 bases, V lost 6 bases, and 11 bases had no gene match. Germline lookup yields CDR1 MNHEY and CDR2 SVGAGI. CDR3 residues: CASRDHGTGESEQYF. In nucleotides, the CDR3 is TGTGCCAGCAGGGACCACGGGACAGGGGAAAGCGAGCAGTACTTC.